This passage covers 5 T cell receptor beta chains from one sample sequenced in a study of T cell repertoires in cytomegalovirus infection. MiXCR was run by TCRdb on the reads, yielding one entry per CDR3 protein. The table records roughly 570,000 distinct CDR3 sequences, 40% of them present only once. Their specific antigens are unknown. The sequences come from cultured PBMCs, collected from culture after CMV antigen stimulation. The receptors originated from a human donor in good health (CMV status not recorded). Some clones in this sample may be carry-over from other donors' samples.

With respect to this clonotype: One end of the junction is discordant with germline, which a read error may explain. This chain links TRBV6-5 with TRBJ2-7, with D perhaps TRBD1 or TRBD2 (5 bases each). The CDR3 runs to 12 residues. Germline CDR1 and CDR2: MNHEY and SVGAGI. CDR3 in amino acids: CASSRGSYEQCF. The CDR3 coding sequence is TGTGCCAGCAGCCGGGGCTCCTACGAGCAGTGCTTC.

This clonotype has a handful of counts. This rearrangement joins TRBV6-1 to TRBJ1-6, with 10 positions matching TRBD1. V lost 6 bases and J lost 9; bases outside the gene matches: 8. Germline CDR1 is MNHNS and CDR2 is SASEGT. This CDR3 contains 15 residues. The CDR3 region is CASRGLTGGSSPLHF. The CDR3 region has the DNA TGTGCCAGCAGGGGTTTGACAGGGGGCAGTTCACCCCTCCACTTT.

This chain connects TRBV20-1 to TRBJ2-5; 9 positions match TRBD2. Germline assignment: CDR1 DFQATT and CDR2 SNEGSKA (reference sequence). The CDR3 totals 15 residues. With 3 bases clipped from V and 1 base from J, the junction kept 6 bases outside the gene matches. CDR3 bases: TGCAGTGCTAGTGGGCTAGCGGGGCTCCAAGAGACCCAGTACTTC. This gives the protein CSASGLAGLQETQYF.

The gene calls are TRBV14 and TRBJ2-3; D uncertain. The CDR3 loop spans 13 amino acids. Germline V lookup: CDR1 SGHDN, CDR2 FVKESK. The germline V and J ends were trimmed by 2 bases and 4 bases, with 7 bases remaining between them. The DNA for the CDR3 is TGTGCCAGCAGCCAAAGTTTGGCAGATACGCAGTATTTT. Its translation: CASSQSLADTQYF.

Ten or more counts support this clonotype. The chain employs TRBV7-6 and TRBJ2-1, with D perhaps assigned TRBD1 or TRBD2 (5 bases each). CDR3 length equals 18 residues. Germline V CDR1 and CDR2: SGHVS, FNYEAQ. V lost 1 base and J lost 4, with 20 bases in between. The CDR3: CASSLVGGTYSSYNEQFF. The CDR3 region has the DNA TGTGCCAGCAGCTTAGTTGGGGGTACGTACAGCTCGTACAATGAGCAGTTCTTC.